The rows below give T cell receptor beta chains drawn from one sample of a study of T cell clonotyping in hematopoietic cell transplantation. Some clones are missing from TCRdb's copy, which holds only in-frame ones; the method was immunoSEQ multiplex PCR. Of around 25,000 clones in the sample, about 79% were seen once. Source: peripheral blood mononuclear cells, taken before stem cell transplant. Receptors were obtained from a woman aged 55-69 years with acute myeloid leukemia. Some clones in this sample may be carry-over from other donors' samples. Both conserved end residues are part of each CDR3. Some rows mark clone size as missing; the rest say once, few, many or name a class of expanded clone.

size | V | CDR3
NA | TRBV9 | CASSGDGLTDTQYF
NA | TRBV29-1 | CSAPGQWETQYF
NA | TRBV6-5 | CASRDYNSPLHF
few | TRBV7-6 | CASSPPAGGAYEQYF
NA | TRBV5-1 | CASSLLENWSYEQYF
once | TRBV2 | CASSYRGYEQYF
NA | TRBV27 | CASSLGPFYGYTF
NA | TRBV4-1 | CASSQVGGQRSGANVLTF
NA | TRBV7-3 | CASSQGPGGEQYF
NA | TRBV7-2 | CASSLGSGGNYGYTF
NA | TRBV7-6 | CASSGLAGGYNEQFF
once | TRBV5-8 | CASSLDRGPYNEQFF
NA | TRBV6-5 | CASSYSMSYEQYF
NA | TRBV25-1 | CATARGLSTDTQYF
NA | TRBV6-1 | CASSEAAGQGSEQFF
NA | TRBV11-2 | CASSWQTGTGELFF
NA | TRBV5-6 | CASSLVGSNYGYTF
NA | TRBV6-6 | CASRYFSYNEQFF
NA | TRBV2 | CASSPGGYNEQFF
NA | TRBV28 | CASRLQGARISTEAFF
few | TRBV27 | CASSLYANQPQHF
once | TRBV14 | CASSQYTGRANYGYTF
NA | TRBV4-3 | CASSPSTGPGEQYF
NA | TRBV9 | CASSVDEGSNEKLFF
NA | TRBV10-3 | CATRGGDSYEQYF
NA | TRBV19 | CASSKGLAGTYEQYF
few | TRBV9 | CASSVTGADEKLFF
NA | TRBV6-5 | CASSSARLYNEQFF
NA | TRBV5-1 | CASSTGGGTDTQYF
NA | TRBV5-5 | CASSAERSSYEQYF
NA | TRBV7-9 | CASSREAGNGAGANVLTF
NA | TRBV19 | CASSIRGGVTQPQHF
NA | TRBV7-2 | CASSLAEGLNYGYTF
NA | TRBV10-2 | CASSEQGEAFF
NA | TRBV4-1 | CASSQRGQLYNEQFF
NA | TRBV27 | CASGQWAYEQYF
NA | TRBV6-4 | CASSELPYNEQFF
NA | TRBV6-1 | CASSMTGTGQPQHF
NA | TRBV5-6 | CASSNGLANRIYNEQFF
NA | TRBV28 | CASSLGVGGANVLTF
NA | TRBV29-1 | CSAPVRENTEAFF
NA | TRBV7-8 | CASSKVAGEDEQYF
once | TRBV5-1 | CASSPSGGAWPGELFF
NA | TRBV4-3 | CASSQDGDGALAELFF
NA | TRBV7-3 | CASSPNSGSSYEQYF
NA | TRBV27 | CASSWGGLGHEQYF
once | TRBV7-3 | CASAASGSYEQYF